One and the same sample provided the 18 T cell receptor beta chains below, sequenced in a study of cytomegalovirus exposure and HLA in healthy donors. PCR primers comprised 60 Vbeta and 13 Jbeta primers. Sequencing was performed with immunoSEQ multiplex PCR; in TCRdb, only in-frame clones are kept and a portion is missing. Of about 190,000 clones listed, roughly 73% are singletons. Sequenced input: PBMCs. The receptors derive from a woman aged 30 to 39 in good health and CMV-seronegative.

This chain's CDR3 is CASSGSPDTQYF. The CDR3, as DNA: TGTGCCAGCAGTGGGAGCCCAGATACGCAGTATTTT. The rearrangement links TRBV2 to TRBJ2-3; D gene unclear. Trimming pared 4 bases from V and 4 bases from J, leaving 6 bases between. This CDR3 is built from 12 residues. Germline-derived CDR1 and CDR2 are SNHLY and FYNNEI.

The chain is built from TRBV7-2 and TRBJ2-7; TRBD1 matches 11 bases. CDR1 is SGHTA, CDR2 FQGNSA, per germline. J lost 3 bases, V lost 4 bases, and 11 bases had no gene match. The CDR3 is made up of 17 amino acids. The CDR3 DNA is TGTGCCAGCAGCTCCCTTACCGGGACAGGGGGTCTCTACGAGCAGTACTTC. Its translation is CASSSLTGTGGLYEQYF.

The chain uses TRBV19 and TRBJ2-2; D gene uncertain. Germline V CDR1 and CDR2: LNHDA, SQIVND (reference sequence). The V end was cut by 4 bases, the J end by 5 bases, with 8 bases between. CDR3 length equals 13 residues. This chain's CDR3 is CASSTTGTGELFF. CDR3 bases: TGTGCCAGTAGTACTACTGGTACCGGGGAGCTGTTTTTT.

This clone was detected only once. V is TRBV6-4 and J is TRBJ2-1; a weak D match, TRBD1 (6 bases). The germline V gene has CDR1 MRHNA and CDR2 SNTAGT. Trimming took off 8 bases at V and 3 bases at J, with 20 bases between the two ends. The CDR3 covers 16 residues. The CDR3 loop reads CASGLNYRVSYNEQFF. DNA of the CDR3: TGTGCCAGCGGATTGAATTACAGGGTCAGCTACAATGAGCAGTTCTTC.

This clone was picked up a small number of times. The rearrangement links TRBV7-3 to TRBJ2-3; D perhaps matches TRBD2 (6 bases). The CDR3 is made up of 15 amino acids. Trimming took off 6 bases at V and 0 bases at J, with 13 bases between the two ends. Germline V gives CDR1 SGHTA, CDR2 FQGTGA. CDR3 loop: CASSQGSGSTDTQYF. CDR3 coding DNA: TGTGCCAGCAGTCAGGGTAGCGGAAGCACAGATACGCAGTATTTT. Using reference TRBV7-3 and TRBJ2-3 for the parts outside the CDR3, the full variable domain is GAGVSQTPSNKVTEKGKYVELRCDPISGHTALYWYRQSLGQGPEFLIYFQGTGAADDSGLPNDRFFAVRPEGSVSTLKIQRTERGDSAVYLCASSQGSGSTDTQYFGPGTRLTVL.

V gene TRBV15 combines with J gene TRBJ2-4; D not resolved. Trimming left V 0 bases short and J 0 bases short, with 6 bases between. The CDR3 totals 15 residues. Germline V gene sequence: CDR1 LNHNV, CDR2 YYDKDF (reference sequence). The CDR3 DNA is TGTGCCACCAGCAGAGATCCCGTAGCCAAAAACATTCAGTACTTC. It codes for CATSRDPVAKNIQYF.

The chain couples TRBV11-2 to TRBJ2-3, with D possibly TRBD2 on 5 matching bases. CDR3 length: 14 amino acids. Per germline, CDR1 SGHAT and CDR2 FQNNGV. V dropped 5 bases and J dropped 3 bases, with 12 bases sitting between them. The CDR3 sequence is CASSRRTPTDTQYF. CDR3 nucleotide sequence: TGTGCCAGCAGCAGGCGGACTCCTACAGATACGCAGTATTTT.

This clone was recorded once. The chain uses TRBV10-3 and TRBJ2-1, with 7 bases identical to TRBD2. The CDR3 runs 14 residues. J was trimmed by 7 bases and V by 4 bases; bases with no gene match: 7. CDR1 ENHRY and CDR2 SYGVKD come from the germline V gene. For the CDR3, the DNA is TGTGCCATCAGTGTCCCGGGAGGTGGTAATGAGCAGTTCTTC. Protein: CAISVPGGGNEQFF.

This clone was counted only a few times. DNA for the CDR3: TGTGCCACCAGCACGCAACAGGGCGGGGAGCAGTTCTTC. Its protein is CATSTQQGGEQFF. The rearrangement joins TRBV15 to TRBJ2-1; a possible D gene is TRBD1 (6 bases). This CDR3 comprises 13 residues. Germline V lookup: CDR1 LNHNV, CDR2 YYDKDF (reference sequence). Trimming stripped 4 bases from V and 10 bases from J, with 14 bases between. The variable domain in full, with the rest retrieved from reference TRBV15 and TRBJ2-1, is DAMVIQNPRYQVTQFGKPVTLSCSQTLNHNVMYWYQQKSSQAPKLLFHYYDKDFNNEADTPDNFQSRRPNTSFCFLDIRSPGLGDTAMYLCATSTQQGGEQFFGPGTRLTVL.

This clone was counted only a few times. V usage is TRBV7-3 and J usage is TRBJ2-3; D may be TRBD1 (7 bases). V shed 2 bases and J shed 5 bases, with 8 bases lying between them. The CDR3 totals 13 residues. CDR1 and CDR2 (germline): SGHTA, FQGTGA. The CDR3 reads CASSLQGGDTQYF. CDR3 sequence (DNA): TGTGCCAGCAGCTTACAGGGGGGAGATACGCAGTATTTT.

The V call is TRBV7-3, the J call TRBJ1-2, with 12 bases identical to TRBD1. The CDR3 runs 17 residues. V shed 5 bases, J shed 4 bases, and the junction held 11 bases outside the gene matches. CDR1 is SGHTA, CDR2 FQGTGA, per germline. The CDR3: CASSNYRDRGLVYGYTF. In DNA, the CDR3 is TGTGCCAGCAGCAACTACCGGGACAGGGGGCTCGTCTATGGCTACACCTTC.

This rearrangement joins TRBV2 to TRBJ1-3, with 9 bases matching TRBD1. The V segment lost 4 bases and the J segment 0 bases; nucleotides outside the gene matches: 7. Germline CDR1 SNHLY, CDR2 FYNNEI. The CDR3 is 17 residues long. The CDR3 protein is CASSVGQGLFSGNTIYF. DNA for the CDR3: TGTGCCAGCAGTGTGGGACAGGGACTATTCTCTGGAAACACCATATATTTT.

This chain joins TRBV21-1 and TRBJ1-2; the table gives TRBD1 as D, unverified against the DNA. TRBV21-1 is listed as a pseudogene. The CDR3 is made up of 16 amino acids. The chain's CDR3 is CASSKAWGGRDYGYTF. In nucleotides, the CDR3 is TGTGCCAGCAGCAAAGCGTGGGGCGGTAGGGACTATGGCTACACCTTC.

The sample holds one count of this clone. V usage is TRBV5-1 and J usage is TRBJ2-3; 9 bases agree with TRBD1. CDR1 and CDR2 from the germline V gene are SGHRS and YFSETQ. The junction had 5 bases not matched to a gene; V was cut back by 1 base and J by 2 bases. This CDR3 is 16 amino acids long. The CDR3, as DNA: TGCGCCAGCAGCTTGACCGACAGGGGGATCACAGATACGCAGTATTTT. It translates to CASSLTDRGITDTQYF.

In this sample, this clone turned up once. This chain uses TRBV5-1 with TRBJ1-1; 7 bases fit TRBD1. This CDR3 spans 14 amino acids. V shed 4 bases and J 0 bases; nucleotides not matched to a gene: 3. Per the germline V gene, CDR1 is SGHRS and CDR2 is YFSETQ. CDR3 in amino acids: CASSPGQMNTEAFF. Written as DNA, the CDR3 is TGCGCCAGCAGCCCGGGACAGATGAACACTGAAGCTTTCTTT.

This chain uses TRBV9 with TRBJ2-5, with TRBD2 identical over 14 bases. This CDR3 is 17 amino acids long. Germline CDR1 SGDLS, CDR2 YYNGEE. The junction had 10 bases not matched to a gene; V was cut back by 4 bases and J by 5 bases. Here the CDR3 reads CASSSGLAGVPRETQYF. Here the CDR3 DNA reads TGTGCCAGCAGCTCGGGACTAGCGGGAGTACCCAGGGAGACCCAGTACTTC.

The chain has TRBV5-6 and TRBJ2-2; 7 nucleotides align to TRBD1. Trimming cost V 5 bases and J 7 bases; bases outside gene matches: 5. The length of the CDR3 is 13 residues. Germline loops: CDR1 SGHDT, CDR2 YYEEEE. Here the CDR3 reads CASSSGGVGELFF. CDR3 sequence (DNA): TGTGCCAGCAGTTCAGGGGGTGTCGGGGAGCTGTTTTTT. The full variable domain, with the rest looked up from reference TRBV5-6 and TRBJ2-2, is DAGVTQSPTHLIKTRGQQVTLRCSPKSGHDTVSWYQQALGQGPQFIFQYYEEEERQRGNFPDRFSGHQFPNYSSELNVNALLLGDSALYLCASSSGGVGELFFGEGSRLTVL.

This sequence joins TRBV7-8 and TRBJ2-5, with 9 nucleotides matching TRBD2. This CDR3 region has 18 residues. Germline values: CDR1 SGHVS, CDR2 FQNEAQ. Trimming at V came to 5 bases and at J to 2 bases, leaving 15 bases not matched to a gene. The CDR3 here is CASSLGGWASGIQETQYF. CDR3 in DNA: TGTGCCAGCAGCCTAGGGGGGTGGGCTAGCGGGATTCAAGAGACCCAGTACTTC.